The text below deals with one T cell receptor beta chain. Its cognate antigen has yet to be identified. The record has no base qualities; no much larger clone is one base away. The cohort comprised hundreds of healthy bone marrow donors. At the time of sampling, every cohort member was nominally healthy, though immune exposures that went unrecorded were likely present. The donor was CMV seronegative and was included in the group of a few hundred seronegative cohort members. A peripheral blood sample was provided by each donor, and peripheral blood mononuclear cells were used for TCR beta sequencing. The Qiagen DNeasy Blood Extraction Kit was used to extract genomic DNA from the blood cell samples. V has 6 bases trimmed and J has 9 bases trimmed; junction bases matching no gene number 11. CDR1 and CDR2, per the germline V gene, are KGHSH and LQKENI. From cysteine to phenylalanine, the CDR3 is 14 amino acids long. Just the 42-base CDR3 DNA is kept, in frame starting at base 1.

Library construction relied on the immunoSEQ multiplex PCR assay. The multiplex PCR relied on a mix of 60 forward primers for TCR Vbeta segments and 13 reverse primers for TCR Jbeta segments. Amplification of the CDR3 region of rearranged TCR beta genes was performed with a multiplex PCR assay on genomic DNA. On the Illumina HiSeq System, the amplified TCR beta libraries were sequenced as 87-base-pair reads. The published analysis was carried out like this. In a later analysis, roughly 80 million unique TCR beta chains were counted across the approximately 640 repertoires, and roughly 10 million of these chains were shared by at least two donors. Raw reads were error-corrected and collapsed into unique sequences by a nearest-neighbor algorithm in which closely related sequences were merged to remove PCR and sequencing errors. To assign V, D and J gene segments, CDR3 sequences were aligned to IMGT reference sequences. Each retained sequence needed at least a six-nucleotide match to both a V gene segment and a J gene segment. A rearrangement was called productive if the CDR3 had no stop codons and remained in frame with V and J, and every other rearrangement was called non-productive. CDR3 was defined by IMGT convention, running from the second conserved V-encoded cysteine to the conserved J-encoded phenylalanine. The earlier analysis of about 610 of the donors excluded sequences that lacked an unambiguous match to a single V gene segment. In an earlier analysis of a few hundred of the donors, a V segment was called functional when productive rearrangements were above 56.7%, and segregating when the standard deviation between donors exceeded 5%. A statistical classification framework was developed to diagnose cytomegalovirus status using the catalog of TCR beta chain sequences. V and J gene assignment, in a later analysis, came from comparing TCR nucleotide sequences with IMGT/GENE-DB human TR gene sequences. The TCRdist pipeline was used in a later analysis to assign CDR3 sequences and most-parsimonious VDJ recombination scenarios. In a later analysis, each TCR beta chain was defined by its CDR3 amino acid sequence together with its V-gene family, and reads lacking a unique V-gene family were excluded. As a way to deal with suspected cross-contamination and a sequencing artifact, a later analysis dropped more than 500 nucleotide sequences that were highly shared and had low generation probability. For each public chain, a later analysis derived a clonal expansion index from normalized ranks of inferred template counts within each repertoire. In a later analysis, generation probabilities were computed with a VDJ recombination model fitted to out-of-frame rearrangements, and the resulting probabilities were checked against IGoR. Hypergeometric tests were used in a later analysis to score TCR-TCR, TCR-HLA and TCR-CMV co-occurrence, with a repertoire-size bias correction applied to the TCR pairs. To estimate false discovery rates, a later analysis permuted the HLA or CMV assignments 20 times. In a later analysis, co-occurring TCRs were grouped using DBSCAN, with TCRdist sequence similarity added in when clustering inside HLA-allele-positive subsets. Repertoires with fewer than 30,000 or more than 120,000 public chains were left out of co-occurrence clustering, as were a handful of repertoires with anomalous nucleotide sharing. What TCRdb holds here is the immuneACCESS table cut down to in-frame rearrangements. Part of the clones is not present; checked against another copy, under half of the missing clones reflect an unresolved V gene, and the others are unexplained. V and J calls and clone size are as listed in that table; D and trimming were resolved from the DNA. This sample lists fewer than 200,000 clones; roughly 73% were detected once. The ten top clones hold less than 5% of the sample.

The sample comes from a study of cytomegalovirus exposure and HLA in healthy donors (dated by TCRdb to the late 2010s). As for the study more broadly: According to an earlier analysis of 587 of the donors, about 190 million T cells yielded some 120 million unique TCR beta sequences and approximately 300 Gb of sequence data. The study was designed to test whether signatures of past pathogen exposure could be identified by cataloging public T cell receptors. Rather than drawing on any new phenotypic data, the later analysis identified candidate immune exposures from TCR beta sequences and the way those sequences occurred across donors. A later analysis re-examined previously published TCR beta repertoires from just over 650 donors and added high-resolution HLA genotyping to investigate patterns of TCR occurrence. Using immunosequencing, the study profiled T cell repertoires from roughly 650 subjects and related those repertoires to cytomegalovirus serostatus. Typing coverage differed by locus: A, B, C, DRB1 and DQB1 were typed in roughly 620-630 donors, DQA1 in roughly 500, DPA1 in around 580, and DPB1 in roughly 470. The study combined high-throughput TCR immunosequencing, statistical association of individual TCRs with disease status, and machine learning to predict cytomegalovirus infection status. Along with the roughly 670-subject first cohort, a separate validation cohort of over a hundred different subjects was used. To decide whether each TCR beta V gene segment behaved as functional or pseudogenic, an earlier analysis of some 600 of the donors relied on high-throughput TCR beta sequencing. Donor age, sex, ethnicity and CMV serostatus were compiled alongside the repertoire data. Four or five DR-DQ haplotypes were handled as single units for association and clustering because linkage in the cohort was strong. HLA typing included class I and class II loci at four-digit resolution. About 300 gigabases of sequencing data and approximately 93 million unique TCR sequences were included in an early release covering under 650 HLA-typed donors. In a later genetic analysis, genome-wide SNP genotypes for about 55% of the roughly 670 donors were used, and that subset was treated as a discovery cohort. Among 300 to 450 genotyped donors of the cohort, an average of about 240,000 unique TCR beta nucleotide sequences were sequenced per donor, 15% to 20% of them non-productive. Of the roughly 400 genotyped donors, 81% were placed in the genetic ancestry cluster associated with self-reported Caucasian donors. Every discovery cohort repertoire had been produced on one sequencing platform.

Points the paper makes about the study in general: Compared with equally common non-associated chains, HLA-associated TCR beta chains in a later analysis were more clonally expanded and had lower generation probabilities. A cluster of highly shared sequence variants was judged likely to represent a technical artifact of the sequencing pipeline. A further reported finding was that TCR beta sequences accurately predicted the HLA-A and HLA-B alleles for most subjects in the first cohort. Three of the identified cytomegalovirus-associated TCR beta chains were confirmed in vitro to be specific for cytomegalovirus antigens. Because the 87-base-pair reads could not distinguish some IMGT-functional V segments, including TRBV6-2 and TRBV6-3, those segments were excluded. At a false discovery rate of 0.05, a later analysis linked approximately 18,000 TCR beta sequences to specific HLA alleles. The classifier was reported to diagnose cytomegalovirus status with high specificity and sensitivity in both the original and validation cohorts. A later analysis reported that several top co-occurrence clusters appeared linked to parvovirus B19, influenza, CMV and Epstein-Barr virus. Roughly uniform sequencing depth across donors was assumed in presence/absence analyses, although this assumption may not hold. Strong co-occurrence of HLA alleles, especially DR and DQ, made assigning TCR associations to individual alleles difficult. Correlated functional status among segregating V segments might reflect linkage disequilibrium, but an unknown experimental factor could not be ruled out. The study gave a list of about 170 TCR beta chains associated with cytomegalovirus. In an earlier analysis of around 500 of the donors, most TCR beta V segments appeared in productive rearrangements about 90% or about 30% of the time, broadly matching IMGT annotations. While some public TCRs were present in many individuals, most TCR sequences turned up only very rarely across donors. In a later analysis, most CMV-associated TCR beta chains were found to appear HLA-restricted, with HLA associations seemingly driven largely by CMV exposure. V-gene and J-gene trimming of TCR beta chains was associated with a missense DCLRE1C variant in a later genetic analysis, and the association was replicated in an independent cohort. About 17 rarely observed V segments, including chromosome 9 orphons, were excluded from the earlier analysis of approximately 500 of the donors because counts were too low. This cohort had only TCR beta chains sequenced, and the lack of alpha or paired-chain data limited which features could be detected. The authors suggested that the approach could potentially be extended to other disease states and immunological phenotypes. The only immune exposure information available for the cohort was CMV serostatus. Because some donors lacked HLA typing at each locus, the association tests relied only on the typed subset. According to a later genetic analysis, donors in an Asian-associated ancestry cluster had fewer N-insertions in productive TCRs than the approximately 650-donor mean. In a later analysis, the rate of TCR association differed among HLA loci, with DRB1 alleles having the most associated TCRs and HLA-C alleles having the fewest.

This clonotype was sampled from a male donor in good health and CMV-seronegative. Material: PBMCs. Here the chain combines TRBV18 and TRBJ2-1, with 7 central nucleotides matching TRBD2. The bases are TGTGCCAGCTCCGAAGGGAGGGCCGTTCTTGAGCAGTTCTTC. Translated, this gives CASSEGRAVLEQFF.